One T cell receptor (beta chain) is described in this entry. The authors' processing: The authors estimated nucleated cell counts from reference gene primer amplification. Here immunoSEQ multiplex PCR was the method, and the copy in TCRdb shows in-frame clones only, minus some. The D gene and trimming were derived from the DNA, and the V and J assignments and clone size from that table. The sample includes roughly 120,000 clones, approximately 70% of them seen just once. These data originate in a study of blood T cell repertoires in COVID-19. Study in general: Specimens from acute and convalescent COVID-19 originated in the United States, Italy and Spain. T cells, B-cell-depleted T cells, or PBMCs supplied cDNA or gDNA.

Germline lookup yields CDR1 SGHTA and CDR2 FQGNSA. The CDR3 is made up of 16 amino acids. Unmatched junction bases numbered 5, after V lost 1 base and J lost 1 base. Sequencing used peripheral blood. The chain recombines TRBV7-2 with TRBJ2-5; 8 bases match TRBD2. The clonotype comes from a woman aged 55 to 70 with acute or convalescent COVID-19. CDR3 DNA: TGTGCCAGCAGCTTAGAGGTACTAGCGGTCCAAGAGACCCAGTACTTC. Protein product: CASSLEVLAVQETQYF.